Below, 8 T cell receptor beta chains from the same sample are listed, as sequenced in a study of CD8+CD57+ T cells in acquired aplastic anemia. The authors sequenced patients whose flow cytometry had shown CD8+CD57+ cell expansion. TCR beta VDJ and CDR3 profiling used genomic DNA as template. TCRdb processed the reads anew with MiXCR; each CDR3 protein has one entry. Of about 200,000 distinct CDR3 sequences in the sample, approximately 60% were seen once. Sequenced material: sorted CD4+, CD8+, or CD8+CD57+ T cells (not recorded which) from PBMCs. The receptors come from a human donor with aplastic anemia.

This chain connects TRBV25-1 to TRBJ1-4, with a possible D match to TRBD1 (5 bases). This CDR3 spans 15 amino acids. Trimming removed 2 bases at V and 4 bases at J, with 11 bases between. Per the germline V gene, CDR1 is MGHDK and CDR2 is SYGVNS. The CDR3 nucleotides read TGTGCCAGCAGTGAAGGGACCGTTAATAATGAAAAACTGTTTTTT. Protein: CASSEGTVNNEKLFF.

At least ten counts were recorded for this clonotype. The V call is TRBV24-1, the J call TRBJ1-3, with unresolved D. Trimming shortened V by 7 bases and J by 0 bases, and 6 bases separated the two germline ends. This CDR3 contains 13 residues. CDR1 KGHDR and CDR2 SFDVKD come from the germline V gene. CDR3 coding DNA: TGTGCCACCAGGGAGCTCTCTGGAAACACCATATATTTT. This encodes CATRELSGNTIYF.

V usage is TRBV4-1 and J usage is TRBJ2-5, with D perhaps matching TRBD2 (5 bases). Trimming stripped 2 bases from V and 5 bases from J, with 12 bases between. Per germline, CDR1 MGHRA and CDR2 YSYEKL. CDR3 length equals 14 residues. The CDR3 region has the DNA TGCGCCAGCAGCCAATCCGTGGGCGGGGAGACCCAGTACTTC. This sequence encodes CASSQSVGGETQYF.

This clonotype has ten or more counts. The rearrangement joins TRBV19 to TRBJ2-2, with D unclear. This CDR3 region has 17 residues. The germline gives CDR1 LNHDA, CDR2 SQIVND (reference sequence). Trimming removed 0 bases from V and 4 bases from J, with 15 bases in between. The CDR3 DNA follows: TGTGCCAGTAGTATAGATCGAGAAGGGTTCGGCACCGGGGAGCTGTTTTTT. Protein product: CASSIDREGFGTGELFF.

The CDR3 protein is CASSAPQGQLGEQYF. CDR3 in DNA: TGTGCCAGCAGCGCCCCCCAGGGACAATTGGGAGAGCAGTACTTC. This chain connects TRBV9 to TRBJ2-7; D may be TRBD1 (6 bases). This CDR3 is 15 amino acids long. Trimming cost V 3 bases and J 7 bases, with 20 bases left between them. Germline CDR1 is SGDLS and CDR2 is YYNGEE.

This chain joins TRBV4-3 and TRBJ1-6; D is unclear. Germline CDR1 and CDR2: LGHNA and YSLEER. V lost 0 bases and J 9 bases, leaving 12 bases between the germline ends. The CDR3 spans 15 residues. The CDR3 loop is CASSQEGQRSSPLHF. The DNA of the CDR3 is TGCGCCAGCAGCCAAGAGGGTCAACGCTCTTCACCCCTCCACTTT.

This chain connects TRBV10-3 to TRBJ2-3; TRBD1 matches at 7 bases. Unmatched junction bases numbered 7, after V lost 10 bases and J lost 0 bases. Per germline, CDR1 ENHRY and CDR2 SYGVKD. This CDR3 contains 14 residues. CDR3 DNA sequence: TGTGCCAGCCCAGACAGGGAAAGCACAGATACGCAGTATTTT. As protein: CASPDRESTDTQYF.

This sequence joins TRBV15 and TRBJ2-7, with D unresolved. Germline V lookup: CDR1 LNHNV, CDR2 YYDKDF (reference sequence). The V end lost 5 bases, the J end lost 2 bases, and 13 bases lay between the germline ends. This CDR3 is 14 amino acids long. CDR3 sequence: CATSPQDGAYEQYF. DNA for the CDR3: TGTGCCACCAGCCCTCAGGACGGAGCCTACGAGCAGTACTTC.